Below, 27 T cell receptor beta chains from the same sample are listed, as sequenced in a study of blood T cells in healthy people across ages. Then a second PCR, running about 6 to 12 cycles, was carried out with a sample-barcoded 5' primer and a J-beta primer mix. TCRdb reprocessed the 5' RACE reads via MiXCR and lists one record per CDR3 protein. This sample has 650,000 to 700,000 distinct CDR3 sequences, with approximately 52% found just once. The sequenced sample consisted of blood. These receptors came from an elderly woman in good health.

This clonotype was seen once. One junction end does not reproduce the germline sequence, and a read error may be involved. The V and J genes are TRBV6-4 and TRBJ1-4; no clear D. The V gene's germline CDR1 is MRHNA and CDR2 SNTAGT. The CDR3 covers 13 residues. CDR3 protein: CANSVDFGEKLFF. The DNA of the CDR3 is TGTGCCAACAGTGTGGACTTTGGGGAAAAACTGTTTTTT.

The chain links TRBV20-1 to TRBJ2-3, with a tentative D call TRBD2 (5 bases). Germline V gene sequence: CDR1 DFQATT, CDR2 SNEGSKA (reference sequence). The ends were cut back, 7 bases at V and 2 bases at J, with 13 bases in the middle. The CDR3 has 13 amino acids. This CDR3 reads CSVEEYPTDTQYF. Here the CDR3 DNA reads TGCAGTGTGGAGGAGTACCCCACAGATACGCAGTATTTT.

V and J are TRBV3-1 and TRBJ2-4; 14 bases fit TRBD2. CDR1 LGHDT and CDR2 YNNKEL come from the germline V gene (reference sequence). The CDR3 is 17 residues long. V shed 1 base and J 7 bases; nucleotides not matched to a gene: 6. CDR3 nucleotide sequence: TGTGCCAGCAGCCAAGGGACTAGCGGGAGGCCGTGGAACATTCAGTACTTC. This gives the protein CASSQGTSGRPWNIQYF.

This clonotype has just a few counts. The V gene is TRBV6-2 or TRBV6-3, the J gene TRBJ2-7; D is ambiguous. CDR3 length equals 15 residues. Germline-derived CDR1 and CDR2 are MNHEY and SVGEGT. The ends were cut back, 4 bases at V and 7 bases at J, with 20 bases in the middle. This CDR3 is CASSSPSITYNEQYF. DNA for the CDR3: TGTGCCAGCAGTTCCCCCTCCATTACCTACAATGAGCAGTACTTC.

There are many counts of this clonotype. The V and J genes are TRBV3-1 and TRBJ2-5, with D unclear. V was pared by 3 bases and J by 4 bases, with 6 bases between. The CDR3 covers 12 residues. CDR1 is LGHDT and CDR2 is YNNKEL in the germline V gene (reference sequence). CDR3 region: CASSHKAETQYF. For the CDR3, the DNA is TGTGCCAGCAGCCACAAAGCAGAGACCCAGTACTTC.

This clonotype appeared a few times. The rearrangement joins TRBV12-3 or TRBV12-4 to TRBJ2-6, with a weak D call TRBD1 (5 bases). The CDR3 is 15 residues long. V shed 5 bases and J shed 0 bases, with 8 bases lying between them. The CDR3 protein is CASSLGDSGANVLTF. The CDR3 nucleotides are TGTGCCAGCAGTCTAGGGGACTCTGGGGCCAACGTCCTGACTTTC.

The CDR3 reads CASSLIVEVRETQYF. The CDR3 DNA follows: TGTGCCAGCAGCTTAATCGTTGAGGTCCGGGAGACCCAGTACTTC. The chain couples TRBV7-2 to TRBJ2-7; no reliable D call. The J call may be in error: the DNA end matches TRBJ2-5 better. CDR1 and CDR2 from the germline V gene are SGHTA and FQGNSA. The CDR3 sequence is 15 residues long.

The chain carries TRBV6-5 and TRBJ1-2, with 8 nucleotides matching TRBD1. The V segment lost 0 bases and the J segment 1 base; nucleotides outside the gene matches: 13. The CDR3 contains 19 residues. Germline CDR1 MNHEY, CDR2 SVGAGI. The CDR3 sequence: CASSYSTNPGQGLNYGYTF. The CDR3 coding sequence is TGTGCCAGCAGTTACTCGACGAACCCCGGACAGGGACTTAACTATGGCTACACCTTC.

This clonotype was picked up one time. V and J are TRBV4-1 and TRBJ2-7; TRBD1 agrees at 9 bases. Germline V gene sequence: CDR1 MGHRA, CDR2 YSYEKL. The CDR3 runs 18 residues. V lost 1 base and J lost 0; bases outside the gene matches: 10. CDR3 residues: CASSQGTRGTGISYEQYF. The CDR3 DNA is TGCGCCAGCAGCCAAGGAACCCGTGGGACAGGGATCTCCTACGAGCAGTACTTC.

This clonotype was recorded once. This sequence joins TRBV12-3 or TRBV12-4 and TRBJ2-5; perhaps TRBD2 as D (5 bases). The DNA end is a closer match to TRBJ2-7, so the J assignment may be wrong. The CDR3 has 14 residues. The CDR3 reads CASREGPDKYEQYF. The CDR3 bases are TGTGCCAGCAGAGAGGGCCCTGATAAATACGAGCAGTACTTC.

The chain uses TRBV3-1 and TRBJ2-1, with 8 positions matching TRBD1. J lost 12 bases, V lost 4 bases, and 2 bases had no gene match. Germline loops: CDR1 LGHDT, CDR2 YNNKEL (reference sequence). The CDR3 sequence is 11 residues long. CDR3 in DNA: TGTGCCAGCAGCCTCGACAGGGGGCAGTTCTTC. It translates to CASSLDRGQFF.

CDR3 coding DNA: TGTGCCAGCAGAGGGAATATCGACTCTGGGGCCAACGTCCTGACTTTC. Protein sequence: CASRGNIDSGANVLTF. The chain uses TRBV6-2 or TRBV6-3 and TRBJ2-6; no reliable D call. The CDR3 covers 16 residues. V was clipped by 6 bases and J by 0 bases, with 12 bases between them. CDR1 and CDR2 (germline): MNHEY, SVGEGT.

This clonotype has ten or more counts. The rearrangement joins TRBV13 to TRBJ1-2, with D possibly matching TRBD1 (6 bases). Per the germline V gene, CDR1 is PRHDT and CDR2 is FYEKMQ (reference sequence). The CDR3 sequence is 16 residues long. Trimming removed 4 bases from V and 3 bases from J, with 18 bases in between. DNA of the CDR3: TGTGCCAGCAGCTCCTTGGGGACATCTTCCTACTATGGCTACACCTTC. It codes for CASSSLGTSSYYGYTF. The entire variable domain, with the rest obtained from reference TRBV13 and TRBJ1-2, is as follows: AAGVIQSPRHLIKEKRETATLKCYPIPRHDTVYWYQQGPGQDPQFLISFYEKMQSDKGSIPDRFSAQQFSDYHSELNMSSLELGDSALYFCASSSLGTSSYYGYTFGSGTRLTVV.

Details on this clonotype: This may be a read error: a much more frequent sequence differs by one nucleotide. This chain joins TRBV27 and TRBJ2-4, with 9 bases lining up with TRBD1. Germline V gene lookup returns CDR1 MNHEY and CDR2 SMNVEV (reference sequence). This CDR3 is built from 17 residues. CDR3 residues: CASSFRLTGGAKNIRYF. CDR3 in DNA: TGTGCCAGCAGCTTCCGCTTGACAGGGGGTGCCAAAAACATTCGGTACTTC.

The chain combines TRBV7-2 with TRBJ1-3, with D unclear. Germline V lookup: CDR1 SGHTA, CDR2 FQGNSA. The length of the CDR3 is 16 residues. V lost 5 bases, J lost 2 bases, and 16 bases lay in between. For the CDR3, the DNA is TGTGCCAGCAGCCCGGGATTCCACCGCCCTGGAAACACCATATATTTT. Its translation is CASSPGFHRPGNTIYF. Drawing the rest from reference TRBV7-2 and TRBJ1-3, the complete variable domain is GAGVSQSPSNKVTEKGKDVELRCDPISGHTALYWYRQSLGQGLEFLIYFQGNSAPDKSGLPSDRFSAERTGGSVSTLTIQRTQQEDSAVYLCASSPGFHRPGNTIYFGEGSWLTVV.

This rearrangement joins TRBV7-2 to TRBJ2-2, with TRBD1 identical over 8 bases. V lost 4 bases and J lost 7; bases outside the gene matches: 8. Germline lookup yields CDR1 SGHTA and CDR2 FQGNSA. CDR3 length: 15 amino acids. The DNA of the CDR3 is TGTGCCAGCAGCTCCGGACAGGGACGAGACGGGGAGCTGTTTTTT. This encodes CASSSGQGRDGELFF.

Concerning this clonotype: This may be a read error: a much more frequent sequence differs by one nucleotide. This chain joins TRBV7-9 and TRBJ2-1, with D hard to call. This CDR3 has 12 amino acids. V gave up 1 base and J gave up 8 bases, with 6 bases separating them. The germline CDR1 and CDR2 sequences are SEHNR and FQNEAQ (reference sequence). CDR3: CASSLVEDEQFF. The CDR3, as DNA: TGTGCCAGCAGCTTAGTTGAAGATGAGCAGTTCTTC.

V and J are TRBV12-3 or TRBV12-4 and TRBJ1-4, with D maybe TRBD1 (5 bases). This CDR3 spans 16 amino acids. V gave up 2 bases and J gave up 8 bases, with 18 bases separating them. The DNA for the CDR3 is TGTGCCAGCAGTTTATGGCCCGGGACTGACCGGGAAAAACTGTTTTTT. Translated: CASSLWPGTDREKLFF.

Comment on this clonotype: A much larger clonotype is one base distant, so this may be a read error. J is TRBJ2-7 and V is TRBV5-1; D possibly uses TRBD1 or TRBD2 (5 bases each). This CDR3 is 14 amino acids long. V lost 8 bases and J lost 7, with 22 bases in between. Germline loops: CDR1 SGHRS, CDR2 YFSETQ. CDR3 bases: TGCGCCAGTTGGGACCCCAGATCCTACAATGAGCAGTACTTC. Translated: CASWDPRSYNEQYF.

This clonotype was detected a few times. The chain recombines TRBV24-1 with TRBJ2-3; possible D gene TRBD1, 6 bases. The CDR3 contains 17 residues. Germline-derived CDR1 and CDR2 are KGHDR and SFDVKD. Trimming removed 7 bases from V and 6 bases from J, with 25 bases in between. For the CDR3, the DNA is TGTGCCACCAGCGCCCGTCCGGGACAAGTAACTGGGGATACGCAGTATTTT. Amino acid sequence: CATSARPGQVTGDTQYF.

This clonotype was found many times. This chain links TRBV20-1 with TRBJ2-2; D gene ambiguous. CDR1 is DFQATT, CDR2 SNEGSKA, per germline (reference sequence). CDR3 length: 15 amino acids. Trimming took off 0 bases at V and 2 bases at J, with 10 bases between the two ends. CDR3 residues: CSARDHRHNTGELFF. As DNA, the CDR3 is TGCAGTGCTAGAGATCATCGGCATAACACCGGGGAGCTGTTTTTT.

The V call is TRBV5-1, the J call TRBJ1-5; TRBD1 is a possible D gene (6 bases). Germline-derived CDR1 and CDR2 are SGHRS and YFSETQ. CDR3 length equals 15 residues. V lost 5 bases, J lost 0 bases, and 12 bases lay in between. The CDR3 DNA follows: TGCGCCAGCAGACCAAGGGGGGATAGCAATCAGCCCCAGCATTTT. Translating it yields CASRPRGDSNQPQHF.

As for this clonotype: A much larger clone differs from this one at a single base, so this may be a read error. The CDR3: CASRPQGIGNQPQHF. The CDR3 DNA sequence: TGTGCCAGCAGGCCCCAGGGAATCGGCAATCAGCCCCAGCATTTT. The genes are TRBV6-6 and TRBJ1-5, with a weak D call TRBD1 (5 bases). Trimming stripped 6 bases from V and 2 bases from J, with 14 bases between. The CDR3 spans 15 residues. Germline V gives CDR1 MNHNY, CDR2 SVGAGI (reference sequence).

This clonotype was seen a single time. J is TRBJ1-2 and V is TRBV20-1; D is ambiguous. The V gene's germline CDR1 is DFQATT and CDR2 SNEGSKA (reference sequence). Trimming took 0 bases from V and 1 from J, leaving 24 bases between them. This CDR3 comprises 19 residues. CDR3 in DNA: TGCAGTGCTAGAGATCAAAGGATTCCGAGGACGGCACTTAACTATGGCTACACCTTC. This gives the protein CSARDQRIPRTALNYGYTF.

The chain carries TRBV29-1 and TRBJ2-7; possibly TRBD1 or TRBD2 for D (5 bases each). Germline lookup yields CDR1 SQVTM and CDR2 ANQGSEA. V was clipped by 3 bases and J by 3 bases, with 12 bases between them. The CDR3 is 13 amino acids. In nucleotides, the CDR3 is TGCAGCGTTGAGGGGGATCGAAGCTACGAGCAGTACTTC. This encodes CSVEGDRSYEQYF.

The chain combines TRBV3-1 with TRBJ2-3; 9 bases map to TRBD1. CDR1 is LGHDT and CDR2 is YNNKEL in the germline V gene (reference sequence). The CDR3 length is 15 residues. V was pared by 5 bases and J by 2 bases, with 5 bases of the junction left unmatched. The DNA of the CDR3 is TGTGCCAGCAGCGGAGGGACAGGGTTCACAGATACGCAGTATTTT. Protein product: CASSGGTGFTDTQYF.

Points on this clonotype: This is likely a read error, given that the CDR3 carries no conserved phenylalanine or tryptophan at its end. The V and J genes are TRBV20-1 and TRBJ2-3; D is possibly TRBD1 or TRBD2 (5 bases each). Per germline, CDR1 DFQATT and CDR2 SNEGSKA (reference sequence). V was clipped by 3 bases and J by 3 bases, with 13 bases between them. The CDR3 spans 14 residues. In DNA, the CDR3 is TGCAGTGCTAGGCTTGAGGGGAGAACAGATACGCAGTATCTT. It yields the protein CSARLEGRTDTQYL.